This T cell receptor (beta chain) was found in a study of CD8 T cells in ankylosing spondylitis. In making TCR beta libraries, quantitative 5'-RACE with molecular barcodes was used. TCRdb fed the 5' RACE reads into MiXCR, producing one record per CDR3 protein. The table records about 480,000 distinct CDR3 sequences, approximately 17% of them present only once. Points from the study as a whole: The authors found the disease-linked clones to be CD8+ and relatively rare in peripheral blood. About 8 highly homologous variants made up a TCR beta motif, and this motif appeared characteristic of ankylosing spondylitis blood.

Of note for this clonotype: The antigen is not known.

Sample: blood, either unsorted or a sorted T cell fraction (not recorded which). This receptor was taken from a male donor with ankylosing spondylitis.

CDR3 DNA sequence: TGTGCCAGCAGCGTAGATAGGGTTAACTATGGCTACACCTTC. Translating gives CASSVDRVNYGYTF. The chain links TRBV9 to TRBJ1-2; no clear D gene. CDR1 is SGDLS and CDR2 is YYNGEE in the germline V gene. CDR3 length: 14 residues. Trimming took off 0 bases at V and 1 base at J, with 7 bases between the two ends.